Below, 31 T cell receptor beta chains from the same sample are listed, as sequenced in a study of T cell clonality in common variable immunodeficiency. Study-level findings and limits: In common variable immunodeficiency, TCR beta chains reportedly carried fewer deletions and N-nucleotide insertions.

Antigens for these TCRs are unknown. TCRdb keeps only in-frame clones here, not all; method: immunoSEQ multiplex PCR. In total the sample includes about 20,000 clones, none of them seen once. Sequencing was done on a sample of peripheral blood mononuclear cells. The receptors were sampled from a human donor with common variable immunodeficiency.

This clone counts as medium-sized (0.01 to 0.1%). The read is 3 residues too short to cover the CDR3 end, so that end is filled in from the germline J gene. The chain carries TRBV9 and TRBJ2-7, with D perhaps TRBD2 (5 bases). V shed 0 bases and J shed 6 bases, with 10 bases lying between them. Germline CDR1 SGDLS, CDR2 YYNGEE. The CDR3 totals 13 residues. The CDR3 reads CASSVVSGPEQYF. CDR3 DNA, as far as it was read: TGTGCCAGCAGCGTAGTAAGCGGACCCGAG.

The table lists this clone with a few counts. Read coverage stops 3 residues before the CDR3 terminus; the germline J gene supplies the remainder. V gene TRBV7-9 combines with J gene TRBJ1-3; tentative D call: TRBD1 (5 bases). Per germline, CDR1 SEHNR and CDR2 FQNEAQ (reference sequence). The CDR3 runs 15 residues. Trimming took off 5 bases at V and 2 bases at J, with 13 bases between the two ends. The CDR3 spells CASSRAGITGNTIYF. The part of the CDR3 DNA that was read is TGTGCCAGCAGCCGCGCAGGGATCACTGGAAACACC. Together with reference TRBV7-9 and TRBJ1-3, the CDR3 gives the full variable domain: DTGVSQNPRHKITKRGQNVTFRCDPISEHNRLYWYRQTLGQGPEFLTYFQNEAQLEKSRLLSDRFSAERPKGSFSTLEIQRTEQGDSAMYLCASSRAGITGNTIYFGEGSWLTVV.

For this clone: The read stops 3 residues short of the end of the CDR3; the missing end is completed from the germline J gene. This chain links TRBV7-2 with TRBJ2-1; maybe TRBD2 (5 bases). Germline CDR1 SGHTA, CDR2 FQGNSA. Trimming removed 2 bases from V and 5 bases from J, with 13 bases in between. The CDR3 contains 15 residues. The sequenced part of the CDR3 DNA is TGTGCCAGCAGCTTACGGGGAGTAGGGAACAATGAG. Encoded protein: CASSLRGVGNNE. The CDR3 in its entirety is CASSLRGVGNNEQFF.

By share of the sample, this clone is medium-sized (0.01 to 0.1%). Sequencing ends 3 residues short of the CDR3 end; the germline J gene provides the rest. The chain carries TRBV20-1 and TRBJ1-5, with D unresolved. The CDR3 extends over 13 amino acids. V lost 6 bases, J lost 1 base, and 10 bases lay in between. Germline assignment: CDR1 DFQATT and CDR2 SNEGSKA (reference sequence). The DNA read from the CDR3 is TGCAGTGCGTTAACCGGGAGCAATCAGCCC. This encodes CSALTGSNQP. The full-length CDR3 reads as CSALTGSNQPQHF.

This clone was seen more than once but under ten times. The read comes to an end 3 residues before the CDR3 does, leaving the germline J gene to fill in the end. The chain joins TRBV7-2 to TRBJ2-1; D gene ambiguous. The V end was cut by 1 base, the J end by 2 bases, with 3 bases between. The germline V gene has CDR1 SGHTA and CDR2 FQGNSA. CDR3 length equals 13 residues. The CDR3 spells CASSLDTYNEQFF. The covered CDR3 bases are TGTGCCAGCAGCTTAGACACCTACAATGAG.

This clone was detected only a few times. Read data end 3 residues before the CDR3 end; the end is taken from the germline J gene. The chain carries TRBV18 and TRBJ2-7; 8 nucleotides align to TRBD1. Germline V CDR1 and CDR2: KGHSH, LQKENI. V was clipped by 2 bases and J by 2 bases; unmatched bases: 5. The CDR3 is 15 residues long. Here the CDR3 reads CASSPGQGPTYEQYF. The sequenced part of the CDR3 DNA is TGTGCCAGCTCACCAGGACAGGGACCAACCTACGAG.

The sequenced part of the CDR3 DNA is TGTGCCAGTTCACAGGGGTGGGACGAG. Protein: CASSQGWDE. Given in full, the CDR3 is CASSQGWDEQYF. The chain recombines TRBV19 with TRBJ2-7, with 7 bases lining up with TRBD1. The CDR3 end falls 3 residues outside the read, so it is completed with the germline J gene. The junction had 6 bases not matched to a gene; V was cut back by 8 bases and J by 5 bases. Germline V lookup: CDR1 LNHDA, CDR2 SQIVND (reference sequence). CDR3 length equals 12 residues.

Points on this clone: The read terminates 3 residues ahead of where the CDR3 ends, so the germline J gene completes it. The chain employs TRBV19 and TRBJ2-7; 10 bases are shared with TRBD2. The germline CDR1 and CDR2 sequences are LNHDA and SQIVND (reference sequence). CDR3 size: 18 residues. V shed 5 bases and J 3 bases; nucleotides not matched to a gene: 16. CDR3 in amino acids: CASSPRAWASGSNYEQYF. CDR3 DNA, as far as it was read: TGTGCCAGTAGTCCTCGGGCGTGGGCTAGCGGGAGCAACTACGAG. Full variable domain (outside the CDR3, taken from reference TRBV19 and TRBJ2-7): DGGITQSPKYLFRKEGQNVTLSCEQNLNHDAMYWYRQDPGQGLRLIYYSQIVNDFQKGDIAEGYSVSREKKESFPLTVTSAQKNPTAFYLCASSPRAWASGSNYEQYFGPGTRLTVT.

This clone was detected ten times or more. Read sequence stops 3 residues before the CDR3 end, and the germline J gene provides the missing end. This sequence joins TRBV6-2 or TRBV6-3 and TRBJ2-2; 8 bases match TRBD2. V gave up 6 bases and J gave up 5 bases; unmatched junction bases: 8. Germline lookup yields CDR1 MNHEY and CDR2 SVGEGT. The CDR3 is 15 amino acids. CDR3 loop: CASRTSGLATGELFF. The CDR3 bases that were read are TGTGCCAGCAGAACATCTGGACTAGCAACCGGGGAG.

Concerning this clone itself: The CDR3 is cut off 3 residues early in the read; its end comes from the germline J gene. The chain couples TRBV19 to TRBJ2-2, with 7 bases matching TRBD1. J lost 6 bases, V lost 7 bases, and 5 bases had no gene match. The CDR3 consists of 13 residues. Germline lookup yields CDR1 LNHDA and CDR2 SQIVND (reference sequence). CDR3 bases read: TGTGCCAGTACCAAAGACAGGGCCGGGGAG. Amino acid sequence: CASTKDRAGE. The whole CDR3 is CASTKDRAGELFF.

As regards this clone: The read ends 3 residues before the CDR3 terminus; that terminus is restored from the germline J gene. This sequence joins TRBV19 and TRBJ1-2; D gene uncertain. Germline CDR1 reads LNHDA; CDR2 reads SQIVND (reference sequence). Trimming stripped 3 bases from V and 4 bases from J, with 12 bases between. This CDR3 is 14 amino acids long. Partial CDR3 DNA: TGTGCCAGTAGTATGGCCAACGAAGTCTATGGC. Translating gives CASSMANEVYG. Given in full, the CDR3 is CASSMANEVYGYTF. Drawing the rest from reference TRBV19 and TRBJ1-2, the complete variable domain is DGGITQSPKYLFRKEGQNVTLSCEQNLNHDAMYWYRQDPGQGLRLIYYSQIVNDFQKGDIAEGYSVSREKKESFPLTVTSAQKNPTAFYLCASSMANEVYGYTFGSGTRLTVV.

The sequenced part of the CDR3 DNA is TGTGCCTGGGTGGGGGGCACTGAA. Amino acids: CAWVGGTE. The CDR3 in its entirety is CAWVGGTEAFF. The chain couples TRBV30 to TRBJ1-1, with a possible D match to TRBD1 (5 bases). The read is 3 residues too short to cover the CDR3 end, so that end is filled in from the germline J gene. The V and J ends lost 5 bases and 4 bases respectively, with 8 bases between them. The CDR3 extends over 11 amino acids. The germline V gene encodes CDR1 GTSNPN and CDR2 SVGIG (reference sequence). Looking up the rest from reference TRBV30 and TRBJ1-1 gives the full variable domain: SQTIHQWPATLVQPVGSPLSLECTVEGTSNPNLYWYRQAAGRGLQLLFYSVGIGQISSEVPQNLSASRPQDRQFILSSKKLLLSDSGFYLCAWVGGTEAFFGQGTRLTVV.

This clone has more than one count but fewer than ten. The read halts 3 residues ahead of the CDR3 end, with the missing end drawn from the germline J gene. This chain joins TRBV19 and TRBJ2-2; perhaps TRBD1 as D (6 bases). Germline-derived CDR1 and CDR2 are LNHDA and SQIVND (reference sequence). Trimming removed 7 bases from V and 5 bases from J, with 14 bases in between. CDR3 length: 14 residues. The CDR3 DNA, read in part, is TGTGCCAGTACCCCAGGGACACAAACCGGGGAG. Translated: CASTPGTQTGE. The full CDR3 sequence reads CASTPGTQTGELFF.

Comment on this clone: The read terminates 3 residues before the CDR3 end, so the remaining end is supplied by the germline J gene. The J gene is TRBJ2-5, the V gene TRBV18; 7 bases are shared with TRBD1. V shed 6 bases and J 2 bases; nucleotides not matched to a gene: 3. The germline gives CDR1 KGHSH, CDR2 LQKENI. CDR3 length: 13 residues. This CDR3 is CASSPRGQETQYF. The part of the CDR3 DNA that was read is TGTGCCAGCTCTCCCAGGGGGCAAGAGACC.

There are a few counts of this clone. The DNA ends 3 residues before the CDR3 does, and the rest of the CDR3 is filled in from the germline J gene. V and J are TRBV19 and TRBJ2-1; 10 bases agree with TRBD2. The junction had 4 bases not matched to a gene; V was cut back by 0 bases and J by 8 bases. The CDR3 totals 15 residues. Germline CDR1 reads LNHDA; CDR2 reads SQIVND (reference sequence). The CDR3 bases that were read are TGTGCCAGTAGTATAGAGGCTAGCGGGAGCTATGAG. This translates into CASSIEASGSYE. In full, the CDR3 reads CASSIEASGSYEQFF.

Of note for this clone: The read halts 3 residues ahead of the CDR3 end, with the missing end drawn from the germline J gene. The chain combines TRBV19 with TRBJ1-6, with a tentative D call TRBD1 (6 bases). The CDR3 has 15 amino acids. Per germline, CDR1 LNHDA and CDR2 SQIVND (reference sequence). Trimming took 4 bases from V and 10 from J, leaving 17 bases between them. This CDR3 is CASSTVTGPTSPLHF. The DNA read from the CDR3 is TGTGCCAGTAGTACGGTGACAGGCCCCACCTCACCC.

The table lists this clone with a few counts. With the read ending 3 residues before the CDR3 end, the germline J gene is used to fill in that end. V gene TRBV5-1 combines with J gene TRBJ2-2, with unresolved D. CDR1 is SGHRS and CDR2 is YFSETQ in the germline V gene. This CDR3 spans 14 amino acids. Trimming took off 4 bases at V and 6 bases at J, with 13 bases between the two ends. The CDR3 loop reads CASSPLGRPGELFF. The CDR3 DNA, read in part, is TGCGCCAGCAGCCCTCTAGGTCGTCCCGGGGAG.

This clone appeared a few times. The read ends 3 residues before the CDR3 terminus; that terminus is restored from the germline J gene. V usage is TRBV6-8 and J usage is TRBJ1-5; maybe TRBD1 (6 bases). Per germline, CDR1 MNHGY and CDR2 SAAAGT. The CDR3 length is 14 residues. V dropped 7 bases and J dropped 3 bases, with 13 bases sitting between them. CDR3 DNA (partial): TGTGCCAGCACCCAGGGGATCTACAATCAGCCC. Its translation is CASTQGIYNQP. In full, the CDR3 is CASTQGIYNQPQHF.

In regard to this clone: The read stops 3 residues short of the end of the CDR3; the missing end is completed from the germline J gene. V usage is TRBV6-1 and J usage is TRBJ1-1; D perhaps matches TRBD1 (6 bases). CDR3 length equals 15 residues. The V and J ends lost 4 bases and 4 bases respectively, with 16 bases between them. In germline, CDR1 is MNHNS, CDR2 SASEGT. This chain's CDR3 is CASSVRGGLSTEAFF. Incomplete CDR3 DNA: TGTGCCAGCAGTGTTAGGGGGGGGCTGAGCACTGAA.

As regards this clone: The read gets to within 3 residues of the CDR3 end, and the germline J gene fills in the rest. The gene calls are TRBV7-2 and TRBJ2-7, with 8 bases matching TRBD2. In germline, CDR1 is SGHTA, CDR2 FQGNSA. This CDR3 is 14 amino acids long. The V and J ends lost 4 bases and 0 bases, in that order; junction bases with no gene match: 2. CDR3 DNA (partial): TGTGCCAGCAGCTCCGGGACTAGCTCCTACGAG. This codes for CASSSGTSSYE. The entire CDR3 reads CASSSGTSSYEQYF.

The sample holds a few counts of this clone. The CDR3 is cut off 3 residues early in the read; its end comes from the germline J gene. V gene TRBV18 combines with J gene TRBJ2-5; tentative D call: TRBD1 (5 bases). V was trimmed by 6 bases and J by 2 bases, leaving 10 bases between them. The germline V gene has CDR1 KGHSH and CDR2 LQKENI. The CDR3 has 13 amino acids. The CDR3 DNA, read in part, is TGTGCCAGCTCGGGGCGAATTCAAGAGACC. It translates to CASSGRIQET. The whole CDR3 protein is CASSGRIQETQYF. Combining the CDR3 with reference TRBV18 and TRBJ2-5 gives the whole variable domain NAGVMQNPRHLVRRRGQEARLRCSPMKGHSHVYWYRQLPEEGLKFMVYLQKENIIDESGMPKERFSAEFPKEGPSILRIQQVVRGDSAAYFCASSGRIQETQYFGPGTRLLVL.

This clone ranks as medium-sized. The read comes to an end 3 residues before the CDR3 does, leaving the germline J gene to fill in the end. V usage is TRBV28 and J usage is TRBJ2-5; TRBD1 matches 8 bases. Unmatched junction bases numbered 3, after V lost 4 bases and J lost 2 bases. The CDR3 has 14 amino acids. Germline CDR1 MDHEN, CDR2 SYDVKM. CDR3 DNA (partial): TGTGCCAGCAGTTCAGGGGGCACTCAAGAGACC. It specifies CASSSGGTQET. The complete CDR3 reads CASSSGGTQETQYF.

As for this clone: The CDR3 is cut off 3 residues early in the read; its end comes from the germline J gene. The gene calls are TRBV18 and TRBJ1-4; tentative D call: TRBD1 (6 bases). Trimming cost V 2 bases and J 4 bases, with 11 bases left between them. The CDR3 spans 15 residues. Germline CDR1 is KGHSH and CDR2 is LQKENI. The sequenced part of the CDR3 DNA is TGTGCCAGCTCACCAAATAAACAGGGTAATGAAAAA. Its protein product is CASSPNKQGNEK. The whole CDR3 sequence is CASSPNKQGNEKLFF. Filled out from reference TRBV18 and TRBJ1-4, the complete variable domain reads NAGVMQNPRHLVRRRGQEARLRCSPMKGHSHVYWYRQLPEEGLKFMVYLQKENIIDESGMPKERFSAEFPKEGPSILRIQQVVRGDSAAYFCASSPNKQGNEKLFFGSGTQLSVL.

This clone has just a few counts. The sequenced fragment ends 3 residues before the CDR3 boundary, so the rest is inferred from the germline J gene. This chain joins TRBV6-1 and TRBJ1-1, with D uncertain. The length of the CDR3 is 13 residues. Germline CDR1 MNHNS, CDR2 SASEGT. Trimming cost V 4 bases and J 4 bases, with 10 bases left between them. CDR3 sequence: CASSGRVSTEAFF. The CDR3 bases that were read are TGTGCCAGCAGTGGCCGGGTGAGCACTGAA.

This clone was observed a handful of times. The read terminates 3 residues ahead of where the CDR3 ends, so the germline J gene completes it. The chain recombines TRBV19 with TRBJ1-2; D gene unclear. The CDR3 totals 14 residues. Trimming left V 5 bases short and J 6 bases short, with 16 bases between. In germline, CDR1 is LNHDA, CDR2 SQIVND (reference sequence). CDR3 bases read: TGTGCCAGTAGTTCTCGGGGAATCGGGGATGGC. It translates to CASSSRGIGDG. The whole CDR3 region reads CASSSRGIGDGYTF.

To note about this clone: Read sequence stops 3 residues before the CDR3 end, and the germline J gene provides the missing end. The chain links TRBV7-9 to TRBJ2-7, with 8 bases that match TRBD2. The junction had 1 base not matched to a gene; V was cut back by 5 bases and J by 4 bases. CDR3 length: 12 residues. From germline, CDR1 is SEHNR and CDR2 FQNEAQ (reference sequence). The sequenced part of the CDR3 DNA is TGTGCCAGCAGCCCGGGGGGGTACGAG. This gives the protein CASSPGGYE. From start to end, the CDR3 is CASSPGGYEQYF.

This clone occurred many times. The read terminates 3 residues ahead of where the CDR3 ends, so the germline J gene completes it. The J gene is TRBJ1-5, the V gene TRBV5-1; 9 nucleotides align to TRBD1. Germline-derived CDR1 and CDR2 are SGHRS and YFSETQ. The V segment lost 2 bases and the J segment 5 bases; nucleotides outside the gene matches: 5. This CDR3 has 15 amino acids. CDR3 protein: CASSLGTGLDQPQHF. CDR3 DNA, as far as it was read: TGCGCCAGCAGCTTAGGGACAGGGCTAGATCAGCCC.

Remarks on this clone: Coverage ceases 3 residues before the CDR3 finishes, and the germline J gene fills in the end. The chain couples TRBV19 to TRBJ2-2; no reliable D call. The V end lost 1 base, the J end lost 6 bases, and 3 bases lay between the germline ends. This CDR3 is 12 amino acids long. From germline, CDR1 is LNHDA and CDR2 SQIVND (reference sequence). The covered CDR3 bases are TGTGCCAGTAGTATAGCGGCCGGGGAG. Protein sequence: CASSIAAGE. The full-length CDR3 reads as CASSIAAGELFF.

This clone is termed medium-sized. Read coverage stops 3 residues before the CDR3 terminus; the germline J gene supplies the remainder. The V and J genes are TRBV4-1 and TRBJ2-5; 7 bases match TRBD1. This CDR3 comprises 14 residues. CDR1 is MGHRA and CDR2 is YSYEKL in the germline V gene. V was pared by 4 bases and J by 4 bases, with 6 bases of the junction left unmatched. The CDR3 region is CASSRDSFAETQYF. CDR3 DNA (partial): TGCGCCAGCAGCCGGGACAGTTTTGCAGAGACC.

As concerns this clone: Read coverage stops 3 residues before the CDR3 terminus; the germline J gene supplies the remainder. V usage is TRBV18 and J usage is TRBJ2-7, with a possible D match to TRBD1 (6 bases). Trimming removed 3 bases at V and 5 bases at J, with 20 bases between. This CDR3 contains 16 residues. CDR1 KGHSH and CDR2 LQKENI come from the germline V gene. The chain's CDR3 is CASSPQGRSSRNEQYF. CDR3 bases read: TGTGCCAGCTCACCTCAGGGGAGATCATCTAGGAACGAG.

This clone was seen more than once but under ten times. Read coverage stops 3 residues before the CDR3 terminus; the germline J gene supplies the remainder. The chain joins TRBV19 to TRBJ1-5, with TRBD1 identical over 7 bases. The CDR3 runs 14 residues. V shed 6 bases, J shed 6 bases, and the junction held 8 bases outside the gene matches. The germline V gene has CDR1 LNHDA and CDR2 SQIVND (reference sequence). Here the CDR3 reads CASRPDRVGQPQHF. CDR3 DNA, as far as it was read: TGTGCCAGTAGGCCTGACAGGGTGGGTCAGCCC.